This passage covers 21 T cell receptor beta chains from one sample sequenced in a study of T cells in Graves' hyperthyroidism and ophthalmopathy (dated by TCRdb to about 2019). Library generation was performed with multiplex PCR. The instrument was an Illumina HiSeq 2000. The TCR beta CDR3 regions were amplified from the RNA transcripts. A first-round RT-PCR of the TCR CDR3 used the HTBI primer set with the Qiagen OneStep RT-PCR kit. TCRdb passed the public sequencing reads through fastp at Q25 and MiXCR, retaining productive beta sequences. Each CDR3 protein gets just one entry, which takes the most common genes and DNA from the rows behind it. For this sample there are about 610,000 distinct CDR3 sequences; about 43% appear just once. The leading ten clones occupy 7.5% to 8.5% of the sample. Sample: peripheral blood or thyroid tissue (not recorded which). These receptors originate from a woman aged 18 to 35 with Graves' hyperthyroidism.

The rearrangement uses TRBV5-6 and TRBJ1-3; D is possibly TRBD1 (5 bases). Trimming cost V 2 bases and J 2 bases, with 11 bases left between them. The germline V gene encodes CDR1 SGHDT and CDR2 YYEEEE. The CDR3 length is 15 residues. CDR3 nucleotide sequence: TGTGCCAGCAGCTTACCTGACAGTGCTGGAAACACCATATATTTT. Translation: CASSLPDSAGNTIYF. The full variable domain, its missing parts supplied by reference TRBV5-6 and TRBJ1-3, is DAGVTQSPTHLIKTRGQQVTLRCSPKSGHDTVSWYQQALGQGPQFIFQYYEEEERQRGNFPDRFSGHQFPNYSSELNVNALLLGDSALYLCASSLPDSAGNTIYFGEGSWLTVV.

This chain uses TRBV24-1 with TRBJ2-1, with a possible D match to TRBD2 (6 bases). The CDR3 has 16 amino acids. CDR1 and CDR2 from the germline V gene are KGHDR and SFDVKD. V was shortened by 0 bases and J by 5 bases, with 13 bases between the two germline ends. The CDR3 DNA follows: TGTGCCACCAGTGATTTGATGGAGGGCCAGGACAATGAGCAGTTCTTC. Protein sequence: CATSDLMEGQDNEQFF.

The chain combines TRBV2 with TRBJ2-7; D might be TRBD1 (6 bases). V lost 8 bases and J 1 base, leaving 15 bases between the germline ends. Germline V CDR1 and CDR2: SNHLY, FYNNEI. CDR3 length: 14 residues. The CDR3 protein is CASPRGGASYEQYF. The CDR3 DNA reads TGTGCCAGCCCTCGAGGGGGAGCTTCCTACGAGCAGTACTTC.

This sequence joins TRBV29-1 and TRBJ1-2; TRBD1 aligns across 7 bases. CDR3 length: 13 amino acids. Trimming at V came to 8 bases and at J to 3 bases, leaving 9 bases not matched to a gene. Germline V CDR1 and CDR2: SQVTM, ANQGSEA. CDR3 protein: CSLEGGADYGYTF. The CDR3 DNA is TGCAGCTTAGAAGGGGGCGCGGACTATGGCTACACCTTC.

The J gene is TRBJ2-1, the V gene TRBV2; TRBD2 is a possible D gene (6 bases). The germline V gene has CDR1 SNHLY and CDR2 FYNNEI. The length of the CDR3 is 12 residues. The germline V and J ends were trimmed by 7 bases and 15 bases, with 19 bases remaining between them. The CDR3 loop reads CASKGSGLIGFF. The CDR3 DNA reads TGTGCCAGCAAGGGTAGCGGTCTGATCGGGTTCTTC.

This clonotype has at least ten counts. V and J are TRBV7-2 and TRBJ2-7; 12 bases line up with TRBD2. The CDR3 contains 16 residues. The germline V gene encodes CDR1 SGHTA and CDR2 FQGNSA. V dropped 6 bases and J dropped 0; count of bases not matched to a gene: 6. Here the CDR3 DNA reads TGTGCCAGCAGTGAAAGGACTAGCGGGAACTCCTACGAGCAGTACTTC. Encoded protein: CASSERTSGNSYEQYF.

Comment on this clonotype: The junction departs from germline at one end; a sequencing error may be responsible. The chain combines TRBV5-8 with TRBJ1-1, with 8 bases matching TRBD1. Per germline, CDR1 SGHTS and CDR2 YDEGEE. This CDR3 comprises 14 residues. This chain's CDR3 is CASSLVQGGTEASF. The CDR3 nucleotides read TGTGCCAGCAGCTTGGTACAGGGGGGCACTGAAGCTTCCTTT.

The chain couples TRBV12-3 or TRBV12-4 to TRBJ2-5; TRBD1 is a possible D gene (6 bases). Matching the DNA end better, TRBJ2-1 makes the J call doubtful. This CDR3 has 13 residues. CDR3 nucleotides: TGTGCCAGCACCATGGGACATACGAGGGAGCAGTTCTTC. It yields the protein CASTMGHTREQFF.

The gene calls are TRBV10-1 and TRBJ2-3, with D perhaps given as TRBD1 or TRBD2 (6 bases each). Trimming took 6 bases from V and 3 from J, leaving 13 bases between them. CDR3 length equals 14 residues. CDR1 WNHNN and CDR2 SYGVQD come from the germline V gene (reference sequence). In DNA, the CDR3 is TGCGCCAGCAGCCAGGGGAGGTTGACAGATACGCAGTATTTT. It specifies CASSQGRLTDTQYF.

The chain employs TRBV7-9 and TRBJ2-7; tentative D call: TRBD1 (7 bases). Looked up from germline, CDR1 is SEHNR and CDR2 is FQNEAQ (reference sequence). Trimming pared 3 bases from V and 5 bases from J, leaving 14 bases between. The CDR3 length is 14 residues. CDR3 DNA: TGTGCCAGCAGCTTGAAACGCAGGGGGGACGAGCAGTACTTC. The encoded protein is CASSLKRRGDEQYF.

This clonotype was counted ten times or more. V is TRBV12-3 or TRBV12-4 and J is TRBJ2-7, with 7 bases fitting TRBD2. This CDR3 is built from 14 residues. V shed 0 bases and J 7 bases; nucleotides not matched to a gene: 6. The CDR3: CASSLAGGPREQYF. The CDR3 nucleotides read TGTGCCAGCAGTTTAGCGGGAGGGCCAAGGGAGCAGTACTTC.

This clonotype has at least ten counts. The V call is TRBV12-3 or TRBV12-4, the J call TRBJ1-1, with TRBD1 identical over 9 bases. The J segment lost 6 bases and the V segment lost 5 bases, leaving 7 bases of the junction unmatched. This CDR3 spans 14 amino acids. This CDR3 is CASSRDRVLAEAFF. The CDR3 DNA sequence: TGTGCCAGCAGTCGGGACAGGGTGCTCGCTGAAGCTTTCTTT.

This clonotype occurred many times. The chain joins TRBV24-1 to TRBJ1-5; D is undetermined. V was clipped by 2 bases and J by 0 bases, with 16 bases between them. Germline assignment: CDR1 KGHDR and CDR2 SFDVKD. CDR3 size: 18 residues. The CDR3 sequence is CATSDSIRWNLSNQPQHF. The CDR3 region has the DNA TGTGCCACCAGTGATTCCATTCGGTGGAACCTTAGCAATCAGCCCCAGCATTTT.

Many counts were recorded for this clonotype. This rearrangement joins TRBV5-1 to TRBJ2-7; tentative D call: TRBD2 (7 bases). Looked up from germline, CDR1 is SGHRS and CDR2 is YFSETQ. The CDR3 spans 18 residues. V dropped 0 bases and J dropped 0 bases, with 19 bases sitting between them. Written as DNA, the CDR3 is TGCGCCAGCAGCTTGGCCCTGTGGGGGGGCATAGCCTCCTACGAGCAGTACTTC. Translated: CASSLALWGGIASYEQYF.

This clonotype was detected ten times or more. The genes are TRBV27 and TRBJ1-1; no definite D call. The V gene lost 5 bases and the J gene lost 8 bases, with 21 bases spanning the gap. CDR3 size: 15 residues. Germline V gene lookup returns CDR1 MNHEY and CDR2 SMNVEV (reference sequence). This chain's CDR3 is CASSARATLGLEAFF. The CDR3 coding sequence is TGTGCCAGCAGTGCCCGAGCCACCCTGGGCCTAGAAGCTTTCTTT.

This clonotype has only one observation. The chain links TRBV15 to TRBJ2-6, with D hard to call. The CDR3 totals 17 residues. Trimming removed 3 bases at V and 0 bases at J, with 12 bases between. CDR1 LNHNV and CDR2 YYDKDF come from the germline V gene (reference sequence). DNA for the CDR3: TGTGCCACCAGCAGCTTGGGGTTGCACTCTGGGGCCAACGTCCTGACTTTC. It is translated as CATSSLGLHSGANVLTF.

The chain recombines TRBV4-3 with TRBJ2-2; D perhaps matches TRBD1 (5 bases). Trimming removed 4 bases from V and 10 bases from J, with 22 bases in between. CDR1 LGHNA and CDR2 YSLEER come from the germline V gene. The CDR3 is 16 residues long. CDR3 loop: CASSPGPRAETEELFF. The DNA of the CDR3 is TGCGCCAGCAGCCCAGGGCCACGGGCGGAGACGGAGGAGCTGTTTTTT.

Note on this clonotype: A read error is likely, as this CDR3 ends without the conserved phenylalanine or tryptophan. The DNA is left out, because the CDR3 cannot be placed on it with certainty; the CDR3 is given as TCRdb lists it. This chain links TRBV29-1 with TRBJ1-4. Both ends counted, the CDR3 spans 8 residues. CDR1 is SQVTM and CDR2 is ANQGSEA in the germline V gene. The CDR3 here is CSVDWGTS.

CDR3 sequence (DNA): TGTGCCAGCAGTGTTAGTTGGGAGCAGTACTTC. Protein: CASSVSWEQYF. This sequence joins TRBV2 and TRBJ2-7; D not resolved. Trimming cost V 4 bases and J 7 bases, with 8 bases left between them. This CDR3 is built from 11 residues. Germline V gives CDR1 SNHLY, CDR2 FYNNEI.

The V and J genes are TRBV6-5 and TRBJ1-1; 7 positions match TRBD1. With 7 bases clipped from V and 3 bases from J, the junction kept 5 bases outside the gene matches. This CDR3 contains 13 residues. Germline CDR1 MNHEY, CDR2 SVGAGI. DNA of the CDR3: TGTGCCAGCAAGGCAGGGGGTCACACTGAAGCTTTCTTT. Amino acids: CASKAGGHTEAFF.

Ten or more counts support this clonotype. This chain links TRBV12-3 or TRBV12-4 with TRBJ2-7; D remains unclear. V lost 5 bases to trimming and J lost 3 bases, with 5 bases between them. This CDR3 contains 11 residues. The DNA for the CDR3 is TGTGCCAGCAGTATCTTCTACGAGCAGTACTTC. Protein sequence: CASSIFYEQYF.